Shown below are 5 T cell receptor beta chains from a single sample sequenced in a study of technical replicates of blood from a few donors. Produced via immunoSEQ multiplex PCR; TCRdb's table is partial and in-frame only. The data hold approximately 50,000 clones, with 85% to 90% observed a single time. Sequences were obtained from PBMCs. These receptors all stem from a human donor in good health. Some clones in this sample may be carry-over from other donors' samples.

The chain carries TRBV5-4 and TRBJ2-5, with a tentative D call TRBD1 (5 bases). Trimming left V 0 bases short and J 1 base short, with 10 bases between. Germline V gene data show CDR1 as SGHNT and CDR2 as YYREEE (reference sequence). This CDR3 comprises 15 residues. The CDR3 loop reads CASSLEVGRQETQYF. The CDR3 nucleotides read TGTGCCAGCAGCTTGGAGGTGGGGCGCCAAGAGACCCAGTACTTC.

The chain uses TRBV5-1 and TRBJ2-1; TRBD2 might be the D (6 bases). CDR3 length: 12 residues. The germline V gene encodes CDR1 SGHRS and CDR2 YFSETQ. The V end lost 4 bases, the J end lost 9 bases, and 11 bases lay between the germline ends. CDR3 coding DNA: TGCGCCAGCAGCAGGGAGGCCGGTGAGCAGTTCTTC. Protein: CASSREAGEQFF.

The V and J genes are TRBV14 and TRBJ2-3; 8 positions match TRBD2. Per germline, CDR1 SGHDN and CDR2 FVKESK. J was trimmed by 0 bases and V by 0 bases; bases with no gene match: 2. The CDR3 loop spans 16 amino acids. The CDR3 loop is CASSQDLAGSTDTQYF. CDR3 coding DNA: TGTGCCAGCAGCCAAGACCTAGCGGGCAGCACAGATACGCAGTATTTT.

Here the CDR3 DNA reads TGTGCCAGCAGCTTAGATCTGGGGGGATACAATGAGCAGTTCTTC. This sequence encodes CASSLDLGGYNEQFF. The V gene is TRBV11-2, the J gene TRBJ2-1, with a weak D call TRBD2 (6 bases). The germline V gene has CDR1 SGHAT and CDR2 FQNNGV. V lost 0 bases, J lost 4 bases, and 10 bases lay in between. The CDR3 spans 15 residues.

V and J are TRBV7-9 and TRBJ1-1; 10 nucleotides line up with TRBD1. V lost 4 bases, J lost 3 bases, and 5 bases stayed unmatched. The CDR3 length is 15 residues. Germline loops: CDR1 SEHNR, CDR2 FQNEAQ (reference sequence). CDR3 sequence (DNA): TGTGCCAGCAGCTCCAGGGACAGGGGAGACACTGAAGCTTTCTTT. The encoded protein is CASSSRDRGDTEAFF.